The sequence of this T cell receptor (beta chain) was determined in a study of T-cell memory formation after mild COVID-19. This clonotype was seen repeatedly, ten times or more. One entry per CDR3 protein results from TCRdb running MiXCR on the 5' RACE reads. The sample has approximately 13,000 distinct CDR3 sequences; under 20% are singletons. The germline V gene encodes CDR1 SQVTM and CDR2 ANQGSEA. J lost 4 bases, V lost 8 bases, and 6 bases had no gene match. The CDR3 spans 14 residues. The rearrangement uses TRBV29-1 and TRBJ2-2, with 11 bases matching TRBD1. What was sequenced was PBMCs or a T cell subset sorted from them (not recorded which). This clonotype originated in a man between 18 and 35 years old who had mild COVID-19 (a few samples of this study predate the infection). Cell type and time point are not known. This chain's CDR3 is CSISDRGLTGELFF. DNA for the CDR3: TGCAGCATATCGGACAGGGGGCTCACCGGGGAGCTGTTTTTT.